This passage covers 17 T cell receptor beta chains from one sample sequenced in a study of OX40 agonist ivuxolimab in advanced cancers. Profiling relied on immunoSEQ multiplex PCR, and the TCRdb table lists in-frame clones only, not all of them. The table records about 54,000 clones, around 80% of them present only once. The sample in question was CD4+ or CD8+ T cells sorted from blood, obtained in a trial of the OX40 agonist ivuxolimab. The receptors derive from an adult with an advanced solid tumor such as melanoma, head and neck, liver or kidney cancer.

This rearrangement joins TRBV5-1 to TRBJ1-2; D is ambiguous. The CDR3 contains 14 residues. V dropped 4 bases and J dropped 5 bases, with 15 bases sitting between them. CDR1 is SGHRS and CDR2 is YFSETQ in the germline V gene. CDR3 in DNA: TGCGCCAGCAGCACCTCTGCGGGTAATTATGGCTACACCTTC. The encoded protein is CASSTSAGNYGYTF.

The chain carries TRBV27 and TRBJ2-5; D call uncertain. Germline CDR1 is MNHEY and CDR2 is SMNVEV (reference sequence). CDR3 length: 14 amino acids. Trimming removed 4 bases from V and 0 bases from J, with 9 bases in between. The DNA of the CDR3 is TGTGCCAGCAGTTCCGCCGGTTACCAAGAGACCCAGTACTTC. This sequence encodes CASSSAGYQETQYF.

The chain recombines TRBV11-2 with TRBJ1-1, with TRBD1 matching 9 bases. The length of the CDR3 is 14 residues. The trim removed 5 bases at V and 4 bases at J, leaving 5 bases unmatched. CDR1 is SGHAT, CDR2 FQNNGV, per germline. CDR3 protein: CASSLTGGGTEAFF. The CDR3 nucleotides read TGTGCCAGCAGCCTGACAGGGGGAGGCACTGAAGCTTTCTTT. Full variable domain (remainder filled in from reference TRBV11-2 and TRBJ1-1): EAGVAQSPRYKIIEKRQSVAFWCNPISGHATLYWYQQILGQGPKLLIQFQNNGVVDDSQLPKDRFSAERLKGVDSTLKIQPAKLEDSAVYLCASSLTGGGTEAFFGQGTRLTVV.

This chain connects TRBV6-5 to TRBJ2-2; TRBD2 is a possible D gene (6 bases). V was trimmed by 10 bases and J by 6 bases, leaving 15 bases between them. The CDR3 is made up of 13 amino acids. In germline, CDR1 is MNHEY, CDR2 SVGAGI. As DNA, the CDR3 is TGTGCCACCACGGGAGCAGAGTCCGGGGAGCTGTTTTTT. It specifies CATTGAESGELFF.

This sequence joins TRBV4-2 and TRBJ2-3, with TRBD2 identical over 13 bases. V was clipped by 3 bases and J by 2 bases; unmatched bases: 2. Germline V gene lookup returns CDR1 LGHNA and CDR2 YNFKEQ. CDR3 length equals 16 residues. The CDR3 sequence is CASSHGLAGATDTQYF. The DNA of the CDR3 is TGTGCCAGCAGCCACGGACTAGCGGGAGCCACAGATACGCAGTATTTT.

This chain uses TRBV5-5 with TRBJ1-3; D not certain. Germline lookup yields CDR1 SGHKS and CDR2 YYEKEE (reference sequence). The V gene lost 1 base and the J gene lost 1 base, with 6 bases spanning the gap. This CDR3 comprises 14 residues. The CDR3 DNA sequence: TGTGCCAGCAGCTTGTATACTTCTGGAAACACCATATATTTT. It is translated as CASSLYTSGNTIYF.

The CDR3: CASSLVTSGRTGELFF. The CDR3 nucleotides read TGTGCCAGCAGCTTAGTGACTAGCGGAAGGACCGGGGAGCTGTTTTTT. The chain links TRBV7-2 to TRBJ2-2; 9 bases agree with TRBD2. V lost 1 base to trimming and J lost 5 bases; unmatched junction nucleotides: 5. The CDR3 is 16 amino acids. Germline V lookup: CDR1 SGHTA, CDR2 FQGNSA.

The chain couples TRBV6-1 to TRBJ1-1; D is possibly TRBD1 (6 bases). In germline, CDR1 is MNHNS, CDR2 SASEGT. The V and J ends lost 6 bases and 3 bases respectively, with 14 bases between them. The CDR3 is made up of 14 amino acids. The CDR3 sequence: CASRETGRDTEAFF. The CDR3 DNA reads TGTGCCAGCAGAGAGACAGGACGGGACACTGAAGCTTTCTTT.

This chain joins TRBV27 and TRBJ1-1, with 9 nucleotides matching TRBD1. The J segment lost 6 bases and the V segment lost 7 bases, leaving 12 bases of the junction unmatched. This CDR3 comprises 15 residues. The germline CDR1 and CDR2 sequences are MNHEY and SMNVEV (reference sequence). CDR3 sequence (DNA): TGTGCCAGCATTCAAAGGGGACAGGGCAAACCTGAAGCTTTCTTT. It specifies CASIQRGQGKPEAFF.

This clone was seen a few times. J is TRBJ2-7 and V is TRBV11-2; TRBD1 matches 10 bases. CDR1 is SGHAT, CDR2 FQNNGV, per germline. V dropped 4 bases and J dropped 2; count of bases not matched to a gene: 5. The CDR3 is 15 amino acids. Here the CDR3 reads CASSSRQGAPYEQYF. The CDR3 DNA reads TGTGCCAGCAGCTCCCGACAGGGGGCCCCCTACGAGCAGTACTTC.

This chain connects TRBV28 to TRBJ2-7; perhaps TRBD1 as D (6 bases). The CDR3 consists of 15 residues. CDR1 MDHEN and CDR2 SYDVKM come from the germline V gene. V lost 4 bases to trimming and J lost 2 bases, with 15 bases between them. The CDR3 nucleotides read TGTGCCAGCAGTTCCCCCTCCTGGACAGCCTACGAGCAGTACTTC. Its protein product is CASSSPSWTAYEQYF.

Only one count was recorded for this clone. The chain couples TRBV7-2 to TRBJ2-7; 9 bases line up with TRBD1. This CDR3 is 15 amino acids long. Trimming removed 5 bases from V and 2 bases from J; junction bases left unmatched: 7. The germline V gene has CDR1 SGHTA and CDR2 FQGNSA. Here the CDR3 DNA reads TGTGCCAGCAGCCCGGACAGGGGTTGGACCTACGAGCAGTACTTC. Amino acids: CASSPDRGWTYEQYF.

The chain carries TRBV10-1 and TRBJ2-1; no reliable D call. Trimming cost V 4 bases and J 0 bases, with 4 bases left between them. The germline V gene has CDR1 WNHNN and CDR2 SYGVQD (reference sequence). CDR3 length equals 13 residues. CDR3 DNA: TGCGCCAGCAGTGGATTCTCCTACAATGAGCAGTTCTTC. It codes for CASSGFSYNEQFF.

This clone occurred once. This chain joins TRBV6-5 and TRBJ2-1; 9 bases fit TRBD1. CDR1 is MNHEY, CDR2 SVGAGI, per germline. The CDR3 loop spans 14 amino acids. The trim removed 7 bases at V and 7 bases at J, leaving 8 bases unmatched. The CDR3 sequence is CASIPGTGINEQFF. The CDR3 bases are TGTGCCAGCATCCCCGGGACAGGGATAAATGAGCAGTTCTTC.

The rearrangement uses TRBV5-5 and TRBJ1-2; 11 nucleotides agree with TRBD1. Germline V CDR1 and CDR2: SGHKS, YYEKEE (reference sequence). V lost 3 bases, J lost 8 bases, and 9 bases stayed unmatched. The CDR3 is made up of 15 amino acids. Here the CDR3 DNA reads TGTGCCAGCAGCTCGAACTGGGACAGGGGGTCCGGCTACACCTTC. Amino acids: CASSSNWDRGSGYTF. Combining the CDR3 with reference TRBV5-5 and TRBJ1-2 gives the whole variable domain DAGVTQSPTHLIKTRGQQVTLRCSPISGHKSVSWYQQVLGQGPQFIFQYYEKEERGRGNFPDRFSARQFPNYSSELNVNALLLGDSALYLCASSSNWDRGSGYTFGSGTRLTVV.

The rearrangement joins TRBV18 to TRBJ2-7; perhaps TRBD1 as D (5 bases). V lost 6 bases to trimming and J lost 7 bases, with 10 bases between them. Germline loops: CDR1 KGHSH, CDR2 LQKENI. This CDR3 has 11 amino acids. The CDR3 nucleotides read TGTGCCAGCTCCCTCGACAGAGAGCAGTACTTC. Translating it yields CASSLDREQYF.

About this clone itself: The same CDR3 arises from other DNA sequences in this sample as well. The chain uses TRBV5-1 and TRBJ1-5, with D maybe TRBD1 (5 bases). The V end was cut by 0 bases, the J end by 6 bases, with 10 bases between. The CDR3 is made up of 14 amino acids. Germline V lookup: CDR1 SGHRS, CDR2 YFSETQ. For the CDR3, the DNA is TGCGCCAGCAGCTTGGGCCAGGGAGGTCAGCCCCAGCATTTT. Translation gives CASSLGQGGQPQHF.